This paragraph covers one T cell receptor (beta chain) sequence. Its antigen is still unknown. This table comes from immunoSEQ multiplex PCR, and its TCRdb copy is limited to in-frame clones, with some not included. Of around 19,000 clones listed, more than 65% are singletons. The entry originates in a study of CD4+ T cells in melanoma. Whole-study findings and limits: CD8+ T cell, macrophage and B cell function reportedly correlated with neoantigen-specific CD4+ T cells.

The CDR3 has 14 residues. Per germline, CDR1 LNHDA and CDR2 SQIVND (reference sequence). Trimming removed 7 bases from V and 2 bases from J, with 15 bases in between. The rearrangement uses TRBV19 and TRBJ2-7; the D is unclear. Sequencing was performed on cells from a culture (not recorded whether cultured in vitro). This TCR was recovered from a human donor with melanoma. CDR3 DNA sequence: TGTGCCAGTACCCGGACGGTAACGACCTACGAGCAGTACTTC. Translating it yields CASTRTVTTYEQYF.